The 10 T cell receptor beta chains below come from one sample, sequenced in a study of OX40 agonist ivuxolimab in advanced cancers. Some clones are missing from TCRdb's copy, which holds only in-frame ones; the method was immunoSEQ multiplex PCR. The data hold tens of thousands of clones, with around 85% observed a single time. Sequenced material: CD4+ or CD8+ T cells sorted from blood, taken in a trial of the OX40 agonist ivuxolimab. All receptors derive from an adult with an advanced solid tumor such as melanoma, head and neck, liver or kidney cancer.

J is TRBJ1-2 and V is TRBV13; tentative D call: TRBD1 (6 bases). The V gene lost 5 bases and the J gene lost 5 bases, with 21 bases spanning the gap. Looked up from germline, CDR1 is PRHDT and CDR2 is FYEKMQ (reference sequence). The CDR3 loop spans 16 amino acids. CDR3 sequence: CASSLAPPGVGYGYTF. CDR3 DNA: TGTGCCAGCAGCCTAGCGCCCCCAGGGGTCGGGTATGGCTACACCTTC.

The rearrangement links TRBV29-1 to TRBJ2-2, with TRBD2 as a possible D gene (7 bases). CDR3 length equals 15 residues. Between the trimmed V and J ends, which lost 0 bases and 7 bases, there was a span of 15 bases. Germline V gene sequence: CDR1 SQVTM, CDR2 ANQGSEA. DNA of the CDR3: TGCAGCGTTGAAGATCGGGGGGCGGGGAACGGGGAGCTGTTTTTT. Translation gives CSVEDRGAGNGELFF.

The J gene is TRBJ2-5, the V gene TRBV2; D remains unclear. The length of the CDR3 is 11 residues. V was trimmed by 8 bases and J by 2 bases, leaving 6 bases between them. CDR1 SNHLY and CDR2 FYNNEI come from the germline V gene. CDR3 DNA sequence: TGTGCCAGCCGATCACAAGAGACCCAGTACTTC. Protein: CASRSQETQYF.

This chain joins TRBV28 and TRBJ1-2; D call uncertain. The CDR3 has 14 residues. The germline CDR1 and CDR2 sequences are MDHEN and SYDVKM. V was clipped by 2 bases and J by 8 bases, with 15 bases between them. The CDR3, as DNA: TGTGCCAGCAGTTTAAACGACTATAATGGGGGCTACACCTTC. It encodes CASSLNDYNGGYTF.

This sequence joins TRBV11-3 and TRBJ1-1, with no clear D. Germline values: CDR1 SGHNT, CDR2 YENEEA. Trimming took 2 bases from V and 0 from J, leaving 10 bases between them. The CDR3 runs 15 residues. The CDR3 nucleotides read TGTGCCAGCAGCTTAATAGGGAACATGAACACTGAAGCTTTCTTT. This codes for CASSLIGNMNTEAFF. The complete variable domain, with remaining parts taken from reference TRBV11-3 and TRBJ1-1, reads EAGVVQSPRYKIIEKKQPVAFWCNPISGHNTLYWYLQNLGQGPELLIRYENEEAVDDSQLPKDRFSAERLKGVDSTLKIQPAELGDSAVYLCASSLIGNMNTEAFFGQGTRLTVV.

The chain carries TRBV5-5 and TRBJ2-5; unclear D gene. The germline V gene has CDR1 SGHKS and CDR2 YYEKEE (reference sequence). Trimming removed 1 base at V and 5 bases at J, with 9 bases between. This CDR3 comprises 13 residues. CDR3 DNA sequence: TGTGCCAGCAGCTTGATAACTCAGGAGACCCAGTACTTC. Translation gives CASSLITQETQYF.

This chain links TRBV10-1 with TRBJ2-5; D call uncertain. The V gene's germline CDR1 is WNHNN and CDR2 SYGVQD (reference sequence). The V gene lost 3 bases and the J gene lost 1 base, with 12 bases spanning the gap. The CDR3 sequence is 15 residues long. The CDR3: CASSDLGSSQETQYF. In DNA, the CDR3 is TGCGCCAGCAGTGATTTAGGCAGCTCCCAAGAGACCCAGTACTTC.

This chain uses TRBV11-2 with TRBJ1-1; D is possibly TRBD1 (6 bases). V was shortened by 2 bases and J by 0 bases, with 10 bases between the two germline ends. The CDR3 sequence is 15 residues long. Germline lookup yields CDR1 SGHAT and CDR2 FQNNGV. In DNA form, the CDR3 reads TGTGCCAGCAGCTTACGGGACACCTTGAACACTGAAGCTTTCTTT. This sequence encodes CASSLRDTLNTEAFF.

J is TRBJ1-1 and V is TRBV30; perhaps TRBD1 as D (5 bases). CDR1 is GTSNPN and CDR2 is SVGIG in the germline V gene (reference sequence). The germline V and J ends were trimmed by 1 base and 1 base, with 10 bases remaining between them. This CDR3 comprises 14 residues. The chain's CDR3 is CAWSGGQRNTEAFF. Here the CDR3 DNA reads TGTGCCTGGAGTGGGGGCCAGAGGAACACTGAAGCTTTCTTT.

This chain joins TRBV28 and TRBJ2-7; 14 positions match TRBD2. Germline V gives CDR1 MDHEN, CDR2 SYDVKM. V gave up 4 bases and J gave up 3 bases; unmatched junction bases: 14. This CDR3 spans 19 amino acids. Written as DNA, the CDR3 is TGTGCCAGCAGTTCAATCACCGGGACTAGCGGGAGACGGGGCTACGAGCAGTACTTC. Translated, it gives CASSSITGTSGRRGYEQYF.